Below are 24 T cell receptor beta chains sequenced from a single sample in a study of cytomegalovirus exposure and HLA in healthy donors. PCR primers comprised 60 Vbeta and 13 Jbeta primers. Some clones are missing from TCRdb's copy, which holds only in-frame ones; the method was immunoSEQ multiplex PCR. The sample includes 200,000 or so clones, over 75% of them seen just once. Sequenced input: PBMCs. These receptors were collected from a man in his forties or fifties in good health and CMV-seronegative.

J is TRBJ2-4 and V is TRBV4-1; 11 bases map to TRBD2. Germline V lookup: CDR1 MGHRA, CDR2 YSYEKL. This CDR3 comprises 22 residues. Trimming removed 2 bases from V and 0 bases from J; junction bases left unmatched: 18. CDR3 bases: TGCGCCAGCAGCCAACCGGTGGGAAGACTAGCGGGGAGACTCCTAGCCAAAAACATTCAGTACTTC. Its translation is CASSQPVGRLAGRLLAKNIQYF.

This chain's CDR3 is CATMNSRDRILYGYTF. As DNA, the CDR3 is TGTGCCACCATGAATAGCCGGGACAGGATTCTATATGGCTACACCTTC. The V call is TRBV7-2, the J call TRBJ1-2; TRBD1 agrees at 8 bases. The CDR3 consists of 16 residues. With 10 bases clipped from V and 5 bases from J, the junction kept 18 bases outside the gene matches. Germline assignment: CDR1 SGHTA and CDR2 FQGNSA.

The chain uses TRBV7-8 and TRBJ1-2; no definite D call. This CDR3 is 12 amino acids long. Looked up from germline, CDR1 is SGHVS and CDR2 is FQNEAQ. The germline V and J ends were trimmed by 5 bases and 2 bases, with 6 bases remaining between them. The CDR3 loop is CASSPGNYGYTF. In nucleotides, the CDR3 is TGTGCCAGCAGCCCGGGGAACTATGGCTACACCTTC.

V is TRBV10-3 and J is TRBJ1-1, with D uncertain. Germline assignment: CDR1 ENHRY and CDR2 SYGVKD. Trimming stripped 0 bases from V and 5 bases from J, with 10 bases between. The CDR3 covers 14 residues. The CDR3 region has the DNA TGTGCCATCAGTGAGTCGATGTACGGGACTGAAGCTTTCTTT. Translated: CAISESMYGTEAFF.

This clone was detected once. The V gene is TRBV19, the J gene TRBJ2-3, with 8 bases matching TRBD1. The CDR3 has 17 amino acids. With 1 base clipped from V and 3 bases from J, the junction kept 9 bases outside the gene matches. Germline V gives CDR1 LNHDA, CDR2 SQIVND (reference sequence). The CDR3 region is CASSIGPDRERTDTQYF. In nucleotides, the CDR3 is TGTGCCAGTAGTATAGGGCCGGACAGGGAAAGGACAGATACGCAGTATTTT.

This clone was observed a few times. Other nucleotide sequences from this sample produce the same CDR3. The V call is TRBV4-3, the J call TRBJ1-5, with a weak D call TRBD1 (5 bases). The CDR3 length is 15 residues. The V gene's germline CDR1 is LGHNA and CDR2 YSLEER. V was shortened by 0 bases and J by 4 bases, with 10 bases between the two germline ends. CDR3 DNA: TGCGCCAGCAGCCAAGATTGGGGGGGAAATCAGCCCCAGCATTTT. Translated: CASSQDWGGNQPQHF.

The rearrangement joins TRBV30 to TRBJ2-6; tentatively, D is TRBD2 (5 bases). The CDR3 sequence is 16 residues long. Trimming took 5 bases from V and 3 from J, leaving 17 bases between them. The germline V gene has CDR1 GTSNPN and CDR2 SVGIG (reference sequence). CDR3 in amino acids: CAWGRWSVGGANVLTF. For the CDR3, the DNA is TGTGCCTGGGGGAGATGGTCAGTGGGTGGGGCCAACGTCCTGACTTTC.

The chain is built from TRBV4-1 and TRBJ1-2; a weak D match, TRBD1 (6 bases). CDR1 is MGHRA, CDR2 YSYEKL, per germline. The CDR3 runs to 15 residues. Trimming removed 3 bases at V and 2 bases at J, with 13 bases between. CDR3 sequence (DNA): TGCGCCAGCAGCCACATCAGGGGTTCGAACTATGGCTACACCTTC. This translates into CASSHIRGSNYGYTF.

Notes on this clone: The identical CDR3 is also encoded by other nucleotide sequences in the sample. The chain recombines TRBV4-3 with TRBJ2-1, with a weak D call TRBD1 (5 bases). Germline CDR1 and CDR2: LGHNA and YSLEER. CDR3 length: 14 residues. V was trimmed by 4 bases and J by 0 bases, leaving 7 bases between them. As DNA, the CDR3 is TGCGCCAGCAGCCCGCAGGGCTCCTACAATGAGCAGTTCTTC. The encoded protein is CASSPQGSYNEQFF.

V is TRBV5-5 and J is TRBJ1-3; TRBD1 might be the D (5 bases). V gave up 1 base and J gave up 2 bases, with 10 bases separating them. The length of the CDR3 is 15 residues. Per germline, CDR1 SGHKS and CDR2 YYEKEE (reference sequence). The CDR3 here is CASSLYLTAGNTIYF. The CDR3 region has the DNA TGTGCCAGCAGCTTGTATCTGACAGCTGGAAACACCATATATTTT.

This chain joins TRBV5-6 and TRBJ2-7, with 8 positions matching TRBD1. CDR1 is SGHDT, CDR2 YYEEEE, per germline. The CDR3 is 17 residues long. Trimming cost V 4 bases and J 4 bases; bases outside gene matches: 16. CDR3 in DNA: TGTGCCAGCAGCACGCGACAGGGGCCGCCCCTACCGTACGAGCAGTACTTC. This translates into CASSTRQGPPLPYEQYF. Looking up the rest from reference TRBV5-6 and TRBJ2-7 gives the full variable domain: DAGVTQSPTHLIKTRGQQVTLRCSPKSGHDTVSWYQQALGQGPQFIFQYYEEEERQRGNFPDRFSGHQFPNYSSELNVNALLLGDSALYLCASSTRQGPPLPYEQYFGPGTRLTVT.

The chain uses TRBV9 and TRBJ2-5, with D unresolved. This CDR3 is 15 amino acids long. Trimming removed 3 bases at V and 0 bases at J, with 12 bases between. Germline CDR1 and CDR2: SGDLS and YYNGEE. The CDR3 sequence: CASSARHEYQETQYF. In DNA, the CDR3 is TGTGCCAGCAGCGCCAGACATGAGTACCAAGAGACCCAGTACTTC.

V gene TRBV7-9 combines with J gene TRBJ2-2, with 10 positions matching TRBD1. The ends lost 5 bases at V and 7 bases at J; junction bases unmatched: 7. The CDR3 contains 15 residues. Germline-derived CDR1 and CDR2 are SEHNR and FQNEAQ (reference sequence). CDR3 loop: CASSPDRGLLGELFF. Written as DNA, the CDR3 is TGTGCCAGCAGCCCCGACAGGGGGCTTCTCGGGGAGCTGTTTTTT.

Details on this clone: One end of the junction varies from germline; a read error may be responsible. The rearrangement uses TRBV2 and TRBJ2-5; TRBD2 is a possible D gene (6 bases). CDR3 length equals 13 residues. The germline gives CDR1 SNHLY, CDR2 FYNNEI. CDR3 DNA: TGTGCCAGCGCCCCGGGACTCCAAGAGGCCCAGTACTTC. This translates into CASAPGLQEAQYF.

V usage is TRBV30 and J usage is TRBJ2-7, with TRBD2 as a possible D gene (6 bases). The V gene lost 5 bases and the J gene lost 6 bases, with 8 bases spanning the gap. The CDR3 totals 10 residues. Germline V gives CDR1 GTSNPN, CDR2 SVGIG (reference sequence). The CDR3 reads CAWGTPEQYF. The CDR3 DNA follows: TGTGCCTGGGGGACTCCCGAGCAGTACTTC. The full variable domain, completed using reference TRBV30 and TRBJ2-7, is SQTIHQWPATLVQPVGSPLSLECTVEGTSNPNLYWYRQAAGRGLQLLFYSVGIGQISSEVPQNLSASRPQDRQFILSSKKLLLSDSGFYLCAWGTPEQYFGPGTRLTVT.

The J gene is TRBJ1-3, the V gene TRBV6-5; D gene uncertain. V lost 5 bases and J 3 bases, leaving 11 bases between the germline ends. The CDR3 length is 14 residues. CDR1 and CDR2 (germline): MNHEY, SVGAGI. This CDR3 reads CASSEVRGGNTIYF. The CDR3, as DNA: TGTGCCAGCAGTGAGGTACGGGGTGGAAACACCATATATTTT.

V is TRBV2 and J is TRBJ1-1; 7 nucleotides align to TRBD1. The CDR3 is 13 amino acids. The junction had 7 bases not matched to a gene; V was cut back by 5 bases and J by 7 bases. CDR1 is SNHLY and CDR2 is FYNNEI in the germline V gene. CDR3 residues: CASSSRTGDEAFF. In nucleotides, the CDR3 is TGTGCCAGCAGTTCCCGAACAGGGGATGAAGCTTTCTTT. Variable domain in full (rest from reference TRBV2 and TRBJ1-1): EPEVTQTPSHQVTQMGQEVILRCVPISNHLYFYWYRQILGQKVEFLVSFYNNEISEKSEIFDDQFSVERPDGSNFTLKIRSTKLEDSAMYFCASSSRTGDEAFFGQGTRLTVV.

The chain links TRBV10-3 to TRBJ1-3, with D unresolved. CDR3 size: 13 residues. V lost 5 bases and J 0 bases, leaving 5 bases between the germline ends. Germline V CDR1 and CDR2: ENHRY, SYGVKD. DNA for the CDR3: TGTGCCATCAGTCCTTCCTCTGGAAACACCATATATTTT. Residues: CAISPSSGNTIYF.

The chain recombines TRBV5-1 with TRBJ1-1, with TRBD1 matching over 9 bases. Looked up from germline, CDR1 is SGHRS and CDR2 is YFSETQ. V gave up 4 bases and J gave up 1 base; unmatched junction bases: 14. This CDR3 is 18 amino acids long. The CDR3 spells CASSGPRDRETGNTEAFF. CDR3 coding DNA: TGCGCCAGCAGCGGGCCTCGGGACAGGGAGACGGGGAACACTGAAGCTTTCTTT.

V usage is TRBV7-9 and J usage is TRBJ2-1, with D tentatively TRBD1 (5 bases). The V gene lost 4 bases and the J gene lost 4 bases, with 11 bases spanning the gap. The CDR3 contains 14 residues. Germline values: CDR1 SEHNR, CDR2 FQNEAQ (reference sequence). The DNA for the CDR3 is TGTGCCAGCAGCTCGTTCCAGGGATACAATGAGCAGTTCTTC. Translating it yields CASSSFQGYNEQFF.

This chain links TRBV9 with TRBJ2-1, with 9 bases lining up with TRBD1. The ends lost 5 bases at V and 6 bases at J; junction bases unmatched: 6. This CDR3 is 14 amino acids long. Per germline, CDR1 SGDLS and CDR2 YYNGEE. CDR3 sequence reads: CASSSRTGVNEQFF. The CDR3, as DNA: TGTGCCAGCAGTTCAAGGACAGGGGTCAATGAGCAGTTCTTC.

The chain links TRBV7-6 to TRBJ2-5; D is perhaps TRBD2 (5 bases). Trimming pared 1 base from V and 7 bases from J, leaving 13 bases between. Germline V CDR1 and CDR2: SGHVS, FNYEAQ. This CDR3 is 14 amino acids long. The CDR3 sequence is CASSLDLSRGTQYF. The CDR3 DNA is TGTGCCAGCAGCTTAGATTTAAGCCGGGGGACCCAGTACTTC.

The genes are TRBV4-3 and TRBJ1-6, with a possible D match to TRBD1 (6 bases). From germline, CDR1 is LGHNA and CDR2 YSLEER. Trimming removed 0 bases at V and 7 bases at J, with 13 bases between. CDR3 length equals 16 residues. In DNA form, the CDR3 reads TGCGCCAGCAGCCAAGATGTCTGGGGGGGCAATTCACCCCTCCACTTT. Translation gives CASSQDVWGGNSPLHF.

The rearrangement joins TRBV27 to TRBJ1-1, with TRBD1 matching over 11 bases. CDR1 MNHEY and CDR2 SMNVEV come from the germline V gene (reference sequence). The junction had 6 bases not matched to a gene; V was cut back by 4 bases and J by 5 bases. The CDR3 sequence is 15 residues long. CDR3 nucleotide sequence: TGTGCCAGCAGTTCACCGGACAGGGGGCAAACTGAAGCTTTCTTT. Translating gives CASSSPDRGQTEAFF.